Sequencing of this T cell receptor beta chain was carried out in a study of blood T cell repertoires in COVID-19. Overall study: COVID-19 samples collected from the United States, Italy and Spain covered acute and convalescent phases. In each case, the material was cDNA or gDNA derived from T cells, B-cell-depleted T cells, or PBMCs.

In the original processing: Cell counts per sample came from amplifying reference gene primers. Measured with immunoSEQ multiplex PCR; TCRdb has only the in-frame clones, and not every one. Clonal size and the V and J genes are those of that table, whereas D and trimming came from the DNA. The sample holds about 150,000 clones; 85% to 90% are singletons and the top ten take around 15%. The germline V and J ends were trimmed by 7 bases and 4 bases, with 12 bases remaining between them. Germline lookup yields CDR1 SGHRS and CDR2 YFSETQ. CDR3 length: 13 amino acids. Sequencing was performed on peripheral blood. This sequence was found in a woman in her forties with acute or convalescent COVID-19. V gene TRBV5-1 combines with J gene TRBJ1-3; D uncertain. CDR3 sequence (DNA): TGCGCCAGCTCTGAGGGCCCAGGAAACACCATATATTTT. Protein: CASSEGPGNTIYF.